This T cell receptor (beta chain) was observed in a study of T cell responses to AZD1222 COVID-19 vaccine. Points from the study as a whole: Only five or six individuals given AZD1222 were seropositive at baseline. There were repertoire samples only from the period after the peak T cell response. CD4 TCRs associated with vaccination spanned spike, dominating at 160-218 and 743-854.

Points on this clone: No antigen is known for it.

The assay was immunoSEQ multiplex PCR, and TCRdb's table has in-frame clones only and misses some. The repertoire holds 120,000 to 150,000 clones, with approximately 91% as singletons. This clonotype originated in an adult in good health. The material was peripheral blood, obtained on day 0 of AZD1222 vaccination.

This chain's CDR3 is CASSGELDTDTQYF. CDR3 bases: TGTGCCAGCAGTGGGGAGTTGGACACAGATACGCAGTATTTT. The rearrangement uses TRBV6-4 and TRBJ2-3, with D possibly TRBD2 on 5 matching bases. Trimming removed 4 bases from V and 2 bases from J, with 10 bases in between. This CDR3 contains 14 residues. CDR1 is MRHNA, CDR2 SNTAGT, per germline.